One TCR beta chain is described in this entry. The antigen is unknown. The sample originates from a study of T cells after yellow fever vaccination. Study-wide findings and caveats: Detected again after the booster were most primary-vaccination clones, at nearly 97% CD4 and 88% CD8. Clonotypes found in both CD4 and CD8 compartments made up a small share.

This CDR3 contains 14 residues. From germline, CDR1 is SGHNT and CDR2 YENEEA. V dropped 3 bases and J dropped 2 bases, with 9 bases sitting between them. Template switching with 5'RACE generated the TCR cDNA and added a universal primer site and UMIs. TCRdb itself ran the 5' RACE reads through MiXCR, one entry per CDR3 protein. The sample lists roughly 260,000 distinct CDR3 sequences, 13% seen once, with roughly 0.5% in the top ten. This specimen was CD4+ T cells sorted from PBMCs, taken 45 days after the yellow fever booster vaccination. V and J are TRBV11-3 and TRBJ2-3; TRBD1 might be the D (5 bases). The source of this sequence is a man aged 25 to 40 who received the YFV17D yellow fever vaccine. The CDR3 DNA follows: TGTGCCAGCAGCTTCGAAGGGGACACAGATACGCAGTATTTT. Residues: CASSFEGDTDTQYF.